Listed below are T cell receptor beta chains from one sample, sequenced in a study of control samples from healthy donors and cancer patients. Clones were read by immunoSEQ multiplex PCR, and TCRdb kept only the in-frame ones, dropping some. The sample comprises about 95,000 clones, around four fifths of which are singletons, and around 20% rests with the top ten. Sequencing was performed on blood. The receptors here all came from a young man in good health. The CDR3 runs from the conserved cysteine through the conserved F or W. The D gene is left open where the match is weak. The size entry is marked missing in some rows and otherwise reads once, few, many or a size class.

>-|TRBV5-1|-|TRBJ2-2
CASSPASLTANTGELFF
TGCGCCAGCAGCCCCGCCTCTCTGACAGCGAACACCGGGGAGCTGTTTTTT
>-|TRBV14|-|TRBJ2-5
CASSHTETQYF
TGTGCCAGCAGCCATACCGAGACCCAGTACTTC
>TRBD1|TRBV3-1/TRBV3-2|-|TRBJ1-4
CASSRGQRNEKLFF
TGTGCCAGCAGCCGGGGACAGCGTAATGAAAAACTGTTTTTT
>-|TRBV5-6|-|TRBJ1-5
CASSSWDGPIQPQHF
TGTGCCAGCAGCTCCTGGGACGGACCGATTCAGCCCCAGCATTTT
>TRBD1|TRBV18|-|TRBJ1-3
CASSANQGATGNTIYF
TGTGCCAGCTCAGCGAACCAGGGGGCAACAGGAAACACCATATATTTT
>-|TRBV12-3/TRBV12-4|-|TRBJ1-2
CASSLASDGGYTF
TGTGCCAGCAGTTTAGCCTCGGACGGTGGCTACACCTTC
>-|TRBV2|-|TRBJ2-7
CASSEDINRVGLRNEQYF
TGTGCCAGCAGTGAAGATATTAATCGGGTGGGACTGCGAAACGAGCAGTACTTC
>-|TRBV12-3/TRBV12-4|once|TRBJ1-1
CASSFNTNTEAFF
TGTGCCAGCAGTTTTAACACGAACACTGAAGCTTTCTTT
>TRBD1|TRBV30|-|TRBJ1-3
CAWSRKAGQGPGNTIYF
TGTGCCTGGAGTAGAAAGGCGGGACAGGGCCCTGGAAACACCATATATTTT
>-|TRBV19|-|TRBJ2-1
CASSAYVINEQFF
TGTGCCAGTAGTGCGTACGTTATCAATGAGCAGTTCTTC
>-|TRBV7-3|-|TRBJ1-2
CASSRTVNYGYTF
TGTGCCAGCAGCCGGACAGTTAACTATGGCTACACCTTC
>TRBD1|TRBV3-1/TRBV3-2|-|TRBJ1-6
CASSPFPLGTGGSSPLHF
TGTGCCAGCAGCCCCTTCCCCCTCGGGACAGGGGGCTCTTCACCCCTCCACTTT
>TRBD2|TRBV5-1|few|TRBJ2-7
CASSSGLVMSYEQYF
TGCGCCAGCAGCTCCGGACTAGTGATGTCCTACGAGCAGTACTTC
>TRBD1|TRBV7-9|-|TRBJ1-3
CASSLAPRTGANTIYF
TGTGCCAGCAGCTTAGCCCCCCGGACAGGAGCAAACACCATATATTTT
>TRBD1|TRBV19|-|TRBJ1-5
CASSATGGNQPQHF
TGTGCCAGTAGTGCGACAGGGGGCAATCAGCCCCAGCATTTT
>-|TRBV13|-|TRBJ1-6
CASREQTVINSPLHF
TGTGCCAGCAGGGAACAGACAGTGATTAATTCACCCCTCCACTTT
>TRBD1|TRBV6-5|-|TRBJ2-5
CASSTQGNQETQYF
TGTGCCAGCAGCACACAGGGGAACCAAGAGACCCAGTACTTC
>-|TRBV5-4|once|TRBJ1-6
CASSLETDSPLHF
TGTGCCAGCAGCTTGGAGACAGATTCACCCCTCCACTTT
>-|TRBV12-3/TRBV12-4|-|TRBJ2-3
CASTSLYGDTQYF
TGTGCCAGCACGAGCCTTTACGGAGATACGCAGTATTTT
>-|TRBV7-3|once|TRBJ2-2
CASSLPSPGVTGELFF
TGTGCCAGCAGCTTACCATCGCCAGGGGTCACCGGGGAGCTGTTTTTT
>-|TRBV5-1|-|TRBJ1-2
CASSYAGEGGYTF
TGCGCCAGCAGCTACGCAGGGGAGGGGGGCTACACCTTC
>-|TRBV7-9|-|TRBJ2-2
CASSKQEADYTGELFF
TGTGCCAGCAGCAAACAGGAGGCAGACTACACCGGGGAGCTGTTTTTT
>-|TRBV2|-|TRBJ1-1
CASSEGRPTEAFF
TGTGCCAGCAGTGAAGGGCGGCCCACTGAAGCTTTCTTT
>TRBD1|TRBV3-1/TRBV3-2|-|TRBJ2-2
CASSPGTVMTGELFF
TGTGCCAGCAGTCCCGGGACAGTTATGACCGGGGAGCTGTTTTTT
>-|TRBV12-3/TRBV12-4|-|TRBJ2-2
CASIRGNTGELFF
TGTGCCAGCATTAGGGGGAACACCGGGGAGCTGTTTTTT
>-|TRBV15|-|TRBJ2-2
CATSRESQGSGELFF
TGTGCCACCAGCAGAGAAAGCCAGGGTTCCGGGGAGCTGTTTTTT
>-|TRBV6-1|-|TRBJ2-7
CASSERQTYEQYF
TGTGCCAGCAGTGAACGCCAGACCTACGAGCAGTACTTC
>TRBD2|TRBV5-1|few|TRBJ2-1
CASSSNLLAGGWNEQFF
TGCGCCAGCAGCTCGAATCTTCTAGCGGGGGGTTGGAATGAGCAGTTCTTC
>-|TRBV29-1|-|TRBJ2-7
CSVKVNYEQYF
TGCAGCGTGAAAGTAAACTACGAGCAGTACTTC
>TRBD1|TRBV6-5|once|TRBJ1-6
CASSYDRGSPLHF
TGTGCCAGCAGTTACGACAGGGGATCACCCCTCCACTTT
>TRBD1|TRBV28|-|TRBJ1-1
CASSFLGQGETEAFF
TGTGCCAGCAGTTTTTTGGGACAGGGGGAGACTGAAGCTTTCTTT
>-|TRBV5-1|-|TRBJ1-1
CASSLDLLNTEAFF
TGCGCCAGCAGCTTGGATTTGCTTAACACTGAAGCTTTCTTT
>-|TRBV2|once|TRBJ2-1
CASSDQDTSSYNEQFF
TGTGCCAGCAGTGATCAGGACACAAGCTCCTACAATGAGCAGTTCTTC
>-|TRBV6-1|-|TRBJ2-2
CASSEGVGELFF
TGTGCCAGCAGTGAAGGGGTCGGGGAGCTGTTTTTT
>-|TRBV5-1|-|TRBJ1-1
CASSTLQQGNTEAFF
TGCGCCAGCAGCACCTTACAACAGGGAAACACTGAAGCTTTCTTT
>-|TRBV2|-|TRBJ1-5
CASSDRRPEPQHF
TGTGCCAGCAGTGACAGGAGGCCGGAGCCCCAGCATTTT
>-|TRBV11-1|-|TRBJ1-5
CASSLGLGQPQHF
TGTGCCAGCAGCTTAGGACTGGGGCAGCCCCAGCATTTT
>TRBD1|TRBV27|-|TRBJ1-1
CASSVQGGGTEAFF
TGTGCCAGCAGTGTGCAGGGGGGGGGCACTGAAGCTTTCTTT
>TRBD1|TRBV7-2|few|TRBJ1-2
CASSARTGSSYGYTF
TGTGCCAGCAGCGCTCGGACAGGCTCCAGCTATGGCTACACCTTC
>TRBD1|TRBV29-1|-|TRBJ1-2
CSVSQPRTGWIVGYTF
TGCAGCGTCTCTCAACCAAGGACAGGGTGGATTGTTGGCTACACCTTC
>TRBD1|TRBV18|-|TRBJ1-5
CASSSRQGSSNQPQHF
TGTGCCAGCTCATCCCGACAGGGGAGTAGCAATCAGCCCCAGCATTTT